This T cell receptor beta chain is from a study of beta chain features in type 1 diabetes (dated by TCRdb to the late 2010s). For the wider study: Mean age, gender distribution, total cell number and subset yield did not differ between patients and healthy donors. A total of around 110,000,000 sorted cells were examined across all samples, and RNA yield correlated strongly with the number of cells per subset. The study compared TCRB repertoires of sorted circulating CD4+ T cell subsets between recently diagnosed type 1 diabetes patients and matched healthy donors. Whereas all 28 donors provided naive and central memory subsets, regulatory and stem cell-like memory subsets were isolated from just 8 patients and about 8 healthy donors.

The paper as a whole reports these results and caveats: In all four CD4+ subsets, TCRB CDR3 length was moderately but significantly shorter in type 1 diabetes patients. At VDJ recombination sites, patients with type 1 diabetes made fewer insertions and deleted more nucleotides, a pattern implying thymic rearrangement abnormalities. Sequencing cDNA rather than genomic DNA could over-represent highly expressing activated cells, although activation and CD3 levels did not differ between groups. Only small numbers of individuals were included in the HLA sub-analyses, which left unresolved whether HLA type had any influence on TCRB rearrangement. Naive, central memory and regulatory TCRB repertoires appeared more similar among patients than among healthy donors. PCR may preferentially amplify shorter templates, but because patient and control samples were amplified and corrected together, any resulting skew would affect both groups equally.

V has 8 bases trimmed and J has 5 bases trimmed; junction bases matching no gene number 3. The CDR3 goes from the cysteine to the phenylalanine over 13 residues. Only CDR3 DNA remains: 39 bases, in frame from the first base. For CDR1 and CDR2, the germline V gene lists SNHLY and FYNNEI. The entire isolated RNA was reverse transcribed using the High Capacity cDNA Reverse Transcription Kit, and thus expressed TCRB transcripts were sequenced. Deep immunoSEQ sequencing was applied to naive, central memory and regulatory T cell samples, giving an average of about 3.8 million total reads per sample. Sorted cells were lysed in RLT buffer, and RNA was extracted using DNase-treated RNeasy Micro or Mini kits according to cell number. To prevent cross-contamination, every cell subset was processed on its own, while patient and healthy donor samples were processed together. TCRB sequences were amplified from cDNA with the immunoSEQ multiplex PCR, producing 87-bp fragments spanning the CDR3 region. The amplicons were sequenced using the Illumina HiSeq platform. The original methods were these. PCR bias was corrected computationally using synthetic template baselines, and reads within Hamming distance 2 were collapsed, with unmergeable singletons discarded. Reads were aligned against IMGT to assign V, D and J genes, CDR3 length and insertions or deletions at six rearrangement sites. Clonotype counts were normalized to sorted cell number within each subset before computing true diversity and Gini coefficients with the tcR R package. The overlap coefficient, calculated on TCRB nucleotide sequences, was used to quantify repertoire sharing. As a proxy for the pre-selection repertoire, out-of-frame TCRB sequences from naive cells were analyzed. The table was pulled from immuneACCESS by TCRdb, which kept in-frame rearrangements only. Such tables lose some clones; where checked, under half of the loss comes from unresolved V genes, and the rest has no known cause. The D gene and trimming were derived from the DNA, and the V and J assignments and clone size from that table. The sample contains hundreds of thousands of clones, roughly an eighth of them found a single time. 0.03% to 0.045% of the sample goes to the ten largest clones.

Comment on this clone: Its antigen remains undetermined. No base-level quality is on record; no much larger clone is a single base apart.

From each donor, a single peripheral blood sample of about 116 mL on average was drawn into heparinised tubes. Naive, central memory, regulatory and stem cell-like memory CD4+ T cells were sorted on a BD FACSAria II using a panel including CD45RO, CCR7, CD25, CD127, CD95 and CD27. A purity above 98% was achieved for all sorted populations. Right away, PBMCs were isolated by Lymphoprep density gradient centrifugation and were stained directly, with no culture step. Samples were stained and sorted in pairs, with one healthy donor and one patient per experiment, so that batch effects were minimized. This sequence originates from a man aged 18 to 30 with type 1 diabetes. The V and J segments used are TRBV2 and TRBJ1-4, with 9 bases aligning to TRBD1. Sequenced: naive CD4+ T cells from blood. The meaning of the sample's cell subset or site label: true naive CD4+ T cells. The bases are TGTGCCAGCTACAGGGGGCTGAATGAAAAACTGTTTTTT. Its protein product is CASYRGLNEKLFF.